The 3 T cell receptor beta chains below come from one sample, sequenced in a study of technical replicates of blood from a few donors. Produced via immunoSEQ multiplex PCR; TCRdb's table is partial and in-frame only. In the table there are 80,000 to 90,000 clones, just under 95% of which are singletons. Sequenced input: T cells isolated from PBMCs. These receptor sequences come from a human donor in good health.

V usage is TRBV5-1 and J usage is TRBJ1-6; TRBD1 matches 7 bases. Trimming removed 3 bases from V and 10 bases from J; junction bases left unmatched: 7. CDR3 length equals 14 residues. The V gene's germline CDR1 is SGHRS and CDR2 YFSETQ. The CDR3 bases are TGCGCCAGCAGCTATGAGGGGGCGCAATCACCCCTCCACTTT. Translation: CASSYEGAQSPLHF.

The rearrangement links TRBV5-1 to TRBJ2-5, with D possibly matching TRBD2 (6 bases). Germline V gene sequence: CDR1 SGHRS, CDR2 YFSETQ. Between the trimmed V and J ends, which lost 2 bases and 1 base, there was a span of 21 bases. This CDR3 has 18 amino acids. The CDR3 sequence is CASSFGGSGSPGQETQYF. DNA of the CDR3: TGCGCCAGCAGCTTTGGAGGGTCGGGCAGCCCCGGCCAAGAGACCCAGTACTTC.

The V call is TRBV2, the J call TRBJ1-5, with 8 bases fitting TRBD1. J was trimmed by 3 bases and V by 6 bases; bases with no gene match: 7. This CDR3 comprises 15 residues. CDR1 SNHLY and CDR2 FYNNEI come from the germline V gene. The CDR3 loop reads CASRPQGGYNQPQHF. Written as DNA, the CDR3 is TGTGCCAGCAGACCACAGGGGGGATACAATCAGCCCCAGCATTTT.